This TCR beta chain was retrieved from a study of identifying expanded T cells in peripheral blood. This CDR3 has 15 residues. Germline CDR1 reads KGHSH; CDR2 reads LQKENI. Trimming stripped 3 bases from V and 4 bases from J, with 15 bases between. Clones were sequenced by immunoSEQ multiplex PCR, and TCRdb holds only the in-frame ones, with some missing. The sample lists 100,000 or so clones, 80% to 90% seen once, with about 5.5% in the top ten. The specimen sequenced was blood. This chain joins TRBV18 and TRBJ1-1; D is possibly TRBD1 (5 bases). The receptor was derived from a person aged 18 to 70 in good health. The CDR3 nucleotides are TGTGCCAGCTCACCCATCGACAGCGGGAGCACTGAAGCTTTCTTT. Encoded protein: CASSPIDSGSTEAFF.